The clone carrying this TCR beta chain was seen ten or more times. What it binds is unknown. The data were obtained in a study of breast tumors, draining lymph nodes, adjacent tissues. Study results and limitations: Luminal-like breast cancer showed significantly higher tumor–nontumor repertoire similarity than basal-like. Tumor repertoires ranked between lymph nodes and nontumor tissue in diversity, with V and J gene preferences. Data fit most tumor T cells coming from lymph node, expanding in tumor.

The lymph nodes were axillary draining lymph nodes from breast cancer patients. The V gene end was trimmed by 6 bases and the J gene end by 4 bases; junction bases not matched to a gene: 5. CDR1 is ENHRY and CDR2 is SYGVKD in the germline V gene. This CDR3 has 15 amino acids. TCRdb re-called the multiplex PCR reads with MiXCR, one entry per CDR3 protein. The sample lists 200,000 to 300,000 distinct CDR3 sequences; over 30% were seen once. This sequence joins TRBV10-3 and TRBJ2-3; 12 bases match TRBD2. Sequencing was done on a sample of axillary lymph node tissue. The clonotype was recovered from a female donor with breast cancer. Some clones in this sample may be carry-over from other donors' samples. CDR3 in amino acids: CAISPGTSGSDTQYF. The CDR3 DNA reads as TGTGCCATCAGCCCCGGGACTAGCGGGTCAGATACGCAGTATTTT.